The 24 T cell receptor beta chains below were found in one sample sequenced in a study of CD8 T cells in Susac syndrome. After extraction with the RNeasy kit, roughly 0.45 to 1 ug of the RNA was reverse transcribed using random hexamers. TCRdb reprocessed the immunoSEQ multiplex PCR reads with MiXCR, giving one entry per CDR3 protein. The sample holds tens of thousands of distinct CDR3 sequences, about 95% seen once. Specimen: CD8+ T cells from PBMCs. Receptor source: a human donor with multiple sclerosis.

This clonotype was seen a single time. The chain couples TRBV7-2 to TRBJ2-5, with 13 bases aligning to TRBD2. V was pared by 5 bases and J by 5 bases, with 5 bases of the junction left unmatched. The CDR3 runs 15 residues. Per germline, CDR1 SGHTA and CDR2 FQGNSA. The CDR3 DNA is TGTGCCAGCAGCCAAGGACTAGCGGGGGATGAGACCCAGTACTTC. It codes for CASSQGLAGDETQYF.

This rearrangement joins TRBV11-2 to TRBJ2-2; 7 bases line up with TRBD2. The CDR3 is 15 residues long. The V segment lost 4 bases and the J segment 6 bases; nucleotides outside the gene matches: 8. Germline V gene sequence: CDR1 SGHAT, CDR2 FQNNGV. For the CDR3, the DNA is TGTGCCAGCAGCTACCTGGGCGGGAGTCCCGGGGAGCTGTTTTTT. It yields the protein CASSYLGGSPGELFF.

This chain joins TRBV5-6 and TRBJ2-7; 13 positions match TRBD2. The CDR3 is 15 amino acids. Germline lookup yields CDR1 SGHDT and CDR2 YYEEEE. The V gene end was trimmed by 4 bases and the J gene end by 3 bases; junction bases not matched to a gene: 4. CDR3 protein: CASSQGLAGSYEQYF. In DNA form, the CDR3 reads TGTGCCAGCAGCCAGGGACTAGCGGGGAGCTACGAGCAGTACTTC.

CDR3 bases: TGTGCCAGCAGCTTAGGGGGTGAACAGGAGCAGTACTTC. Amino acid sequence: CASSLGGEQEQYF. The chain recombines TRBV11-2 with TRBJ2-7, with D unclear. The V end lost 1 base, the J end lost 7 bases, and 11 bases lay between the germline ends. The CDR3 is made up of 13 amino acids. Germline CDR1 is SGHAT and CDR2 is FQNNGV.

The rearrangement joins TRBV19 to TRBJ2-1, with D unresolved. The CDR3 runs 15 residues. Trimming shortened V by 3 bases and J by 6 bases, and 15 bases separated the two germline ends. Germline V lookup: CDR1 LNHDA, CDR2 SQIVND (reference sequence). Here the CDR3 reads CASSITARGSNEQFF. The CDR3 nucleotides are TGTGCCAGTAGTATCACGGCTAGAGGATCCAATGAGCAGTTCTTC.

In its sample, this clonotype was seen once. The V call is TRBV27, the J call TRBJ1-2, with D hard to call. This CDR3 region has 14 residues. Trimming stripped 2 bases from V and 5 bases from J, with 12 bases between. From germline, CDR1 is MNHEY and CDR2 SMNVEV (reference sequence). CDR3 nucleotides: TGTGCCAGCAGTTTAGAGGCAGGAGCATATGGCTACACCTTC. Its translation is CASSLEAGAYGYTF.

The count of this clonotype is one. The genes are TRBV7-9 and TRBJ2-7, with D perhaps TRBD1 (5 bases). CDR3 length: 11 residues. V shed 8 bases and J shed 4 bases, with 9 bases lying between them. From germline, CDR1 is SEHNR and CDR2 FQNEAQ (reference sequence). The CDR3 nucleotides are TGTGCCAGCGCGACAGCGTACGAGCAGTACTTC. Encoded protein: CASATAYEQYF.

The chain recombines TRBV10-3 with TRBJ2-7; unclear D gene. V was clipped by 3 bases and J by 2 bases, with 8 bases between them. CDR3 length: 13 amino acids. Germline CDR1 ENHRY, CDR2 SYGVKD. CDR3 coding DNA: TGTGCCATCAGTGAAGGCCGGCCCTACGAGCAGTACTTC. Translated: CAISEGRPYEQYF.

CDR3 protein: CASSRDYEQYF. The CDR3 DNA is TGTGCCAGCAGTCGGGACTACGAGCAGTACTTC. The gene calls are TRBV7-9 and TRBJ2-7, with D tentatively TRBD2 (5 bases). This CDR3 contains 11 residues. V was cut by 6 bases and J by 3 bases, with 6 bases left in between. From germline, CDR1 is SEHNR and CDR2 FQNEAQ (reference sequence).

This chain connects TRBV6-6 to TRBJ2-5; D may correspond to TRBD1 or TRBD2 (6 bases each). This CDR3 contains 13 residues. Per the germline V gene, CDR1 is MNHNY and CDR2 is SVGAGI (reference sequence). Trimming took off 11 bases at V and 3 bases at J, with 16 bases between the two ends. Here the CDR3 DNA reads TGTGCCCATCGGGGGCTACAGAAAGAGACCCAGTACTTC. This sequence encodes CAHRGLQKETQYF.

The CDR3 bases are TGTGCCAGCAGCTCTAGTAATAGCAATCAGCCCCAGCATTTT. Translating it yields CASSSSNSNQPQHF. J is TRBJ1-5 and V is TRBV6-6; no firm D call. Between the trimmed V and J ends, which lost 6 bases and 0 bases, there was a span of 9 bases. Germline V lookup: CDR1 MNHNY, CDR2 SVGAGI (reference sequence). This CDR3 comprises 14 residues.

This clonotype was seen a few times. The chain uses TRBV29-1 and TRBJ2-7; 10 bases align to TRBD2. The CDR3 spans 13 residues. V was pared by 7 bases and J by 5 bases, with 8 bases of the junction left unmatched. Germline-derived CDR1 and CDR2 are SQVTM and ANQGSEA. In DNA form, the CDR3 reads TGCAGCGGAACCGGGACTAGCGCCCACGAGCAGTACTTC. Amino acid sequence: CSGTGTSAHEQYF.

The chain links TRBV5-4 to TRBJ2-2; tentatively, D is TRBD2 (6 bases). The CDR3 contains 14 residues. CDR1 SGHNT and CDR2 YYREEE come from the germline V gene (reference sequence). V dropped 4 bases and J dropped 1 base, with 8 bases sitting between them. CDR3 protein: CASSPGENTGELFF. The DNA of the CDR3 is TGTGCCAGCAGCCCGGGGGAGAACACCGGGGAGCTGTTTTTT.

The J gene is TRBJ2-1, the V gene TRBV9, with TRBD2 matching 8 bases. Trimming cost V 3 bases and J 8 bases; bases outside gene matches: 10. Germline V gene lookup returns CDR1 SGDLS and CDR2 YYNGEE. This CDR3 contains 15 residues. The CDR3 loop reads CASSDGLASGHEQFF. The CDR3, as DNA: TGTGCCAGCAGCGACGGACTAGCCTCAGGGCATGAGCAGTTCTTC.

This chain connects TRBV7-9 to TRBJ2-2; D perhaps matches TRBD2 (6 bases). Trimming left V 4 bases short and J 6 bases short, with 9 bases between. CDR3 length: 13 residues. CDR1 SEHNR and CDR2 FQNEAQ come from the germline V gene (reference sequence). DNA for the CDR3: TGTGCCAGCAGCTCGGTAGCGGCCGGGGAGCTGTTTTTT. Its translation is CASSSVAAGELFF.

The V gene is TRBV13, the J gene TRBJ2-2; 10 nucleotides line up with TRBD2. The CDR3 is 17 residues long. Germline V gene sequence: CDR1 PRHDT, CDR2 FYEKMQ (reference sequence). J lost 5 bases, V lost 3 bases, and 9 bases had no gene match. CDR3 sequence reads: CASSFRASGGPTGELFF. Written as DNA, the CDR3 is TGTGCCAGCAGCTTTAGAGCTAGCGGGGGTCCTACCGGGGAGCTGTTTTTT. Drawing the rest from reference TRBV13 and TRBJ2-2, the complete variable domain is AAGVIQSPRHLIKEKRETATLKCYPIPRHDTVYWYQQGPGQDPQFLISFYEKMQSDKGSIPDRFSAQQFSDYHSELNMSSLELGDSALYFCASSFRASGGPTGELFFGEGSRLTVL.

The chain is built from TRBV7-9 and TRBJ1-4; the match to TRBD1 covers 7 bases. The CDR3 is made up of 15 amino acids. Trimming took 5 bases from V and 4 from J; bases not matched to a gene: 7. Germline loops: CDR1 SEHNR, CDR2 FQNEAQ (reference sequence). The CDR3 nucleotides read TGTGCCAGCAGCCTAGGGACAGCCCTTAATGAAAAACTGTTTTTT. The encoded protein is CASSLGTALNEKLFF. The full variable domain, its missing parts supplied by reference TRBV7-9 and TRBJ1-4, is DTGVSQNPRHKITKRGQNVTFRCDPISEHNRLYWYRQTLGQGPEFLTYFQNEAQLEKSRLLSDRFSAERPKGSFSTLEIQRTEQGDSAMYLCASSLGTALNEKLFFGSGTQLSVL.

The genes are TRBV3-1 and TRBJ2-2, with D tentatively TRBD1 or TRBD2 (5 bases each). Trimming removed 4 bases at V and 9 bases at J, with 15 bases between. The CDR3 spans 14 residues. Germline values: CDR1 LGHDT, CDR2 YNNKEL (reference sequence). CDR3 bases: TGTGCCAGCAGCCGACAGCAGGAGGTCCGGGAGCTGTTTTTT. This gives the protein CASSRQQEVRELFF.

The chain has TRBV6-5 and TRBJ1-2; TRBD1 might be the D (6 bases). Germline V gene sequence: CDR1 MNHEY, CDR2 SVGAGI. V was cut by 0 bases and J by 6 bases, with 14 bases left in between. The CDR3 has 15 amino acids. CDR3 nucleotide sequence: TGTGCCAGCAGTTACTCCTACCGGGACACCAATGGCTACACCTTC. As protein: CASSYSYRDTNGYTF.

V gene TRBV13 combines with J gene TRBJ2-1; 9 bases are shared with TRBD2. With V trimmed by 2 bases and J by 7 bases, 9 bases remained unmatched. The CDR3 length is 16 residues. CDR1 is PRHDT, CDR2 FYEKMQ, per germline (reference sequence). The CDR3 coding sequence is TGTGCCAGCAGCTTAAGCCCAGCGGGGGGCCGGAATGAGCAGTTCTTC. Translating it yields CASSLSPAGGRNEQFF.

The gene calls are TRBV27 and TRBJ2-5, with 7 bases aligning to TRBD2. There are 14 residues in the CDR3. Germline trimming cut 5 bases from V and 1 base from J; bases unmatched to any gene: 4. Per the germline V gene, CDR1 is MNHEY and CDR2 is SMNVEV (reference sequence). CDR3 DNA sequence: TGTGCCAGCAGTCCCGGGACTACCCAAGAGACCCAGTACTTC. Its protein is CASSPGTTQETQYF.

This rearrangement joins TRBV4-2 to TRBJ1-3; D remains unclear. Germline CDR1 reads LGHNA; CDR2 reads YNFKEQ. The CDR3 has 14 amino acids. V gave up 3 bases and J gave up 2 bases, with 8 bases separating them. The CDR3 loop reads CASSHSPPGNTIYF. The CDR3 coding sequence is TGTGCCAGCAGCCACTCCCCCCCTGGAAACACCATATATTTT.

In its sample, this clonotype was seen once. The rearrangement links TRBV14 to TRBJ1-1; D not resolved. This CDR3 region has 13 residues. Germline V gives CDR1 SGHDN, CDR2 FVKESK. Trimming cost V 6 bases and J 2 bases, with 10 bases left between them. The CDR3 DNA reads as TGTGCCAGCAGTCCCTTCCCTAACACTGAAGCTTTCTTT. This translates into CASSPFPNTEAFF.

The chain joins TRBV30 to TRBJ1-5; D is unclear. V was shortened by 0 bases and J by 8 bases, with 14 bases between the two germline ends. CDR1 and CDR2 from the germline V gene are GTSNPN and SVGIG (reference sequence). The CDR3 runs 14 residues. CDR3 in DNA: TGTGCCTGGAGTGTTGATACCCTACCCGAGCCCCAGCATTTT. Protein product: CAWSVDTLPEPQHF.